The sequence of this T cell receptor (beta chain) was determined in a study of human T cells and chemical hapten exposure. For the study at large: Upper inner arm skin measuring approximately 2 cm by approximately 2 cm received 2% DPC for sensitization. Patients, predominantly female, presented with alopecia areata, totalis or universalis.

There are 15 residues in the CDR3. Germline CDR1 is LNHDA and CDR2 is SQIVND (reference sequence). The V and J ends lost 5 bases and 2 bases respectively, with 13 bases between them. Study outcomes and limitations: No shift was seen in TCRs above 1 in 1000 frequency with DPC sensitization. The donor cohort had alopecia, so its immune response may not match that of healthy people.

Time point here: pre-sensitization, week 0. Treatment noted: therapeutic diphenylcyclopropenone sensitization with weekly scalp DPC. MiXCR, run by TCRdb on the RACE reads, gives a single entry per CDR3 protein. The sample includes roughly 110,000 distinct CDR3 sequences, about 12% of them seen just once. This clonotype showed up just a few times. Its antigen remains unidentified. The specimen was whole blood, collected in connection with sensitization to the hapten diphenylcyclopropenone (DPC). This clonotype originated in a woman aged 50 to 60 with alopecia areata. Some clones in this sample may be carry-over from other donors' samples. J is TRBJ1-5 and V is TRBV19; D is unclear. CDR3 region: CASSSRGAGNQPQHF. CDR3 DNA sequence: TGTGCCAGTAGTTCCCGGGGTGCGGGCAATCAGCCCCAGCATTTT.